The 25 T cell receptor beta chains given below trace back to one sample, sequenced in a study of cytomegalovirus exposure and HLA in healthy donors. 60 Vbeta and 13 Jbeta primers were used in PCR. Assay: immunoSEQ multiplex PCR; the TCRdb copy retains only in-frame clones and omits some. Here the sample spans 150,000 or so clones, about 88% being singletons. The sequencing sample was made of PBMCs. Receptors were obtained from a woman aged 18-29 years in good health and CMV-seronegative.

This clone appeared a single time. The chain links TRBV2 to TRBJ1-5, with D perhaps TRBD1 (5 bases). The V end was cut by 3 bases, the J end by 3 bases, with 9 bases between. The germline V gene encodes CDR1 SNHLY and CDR2 FYNNEI. The CDR3 extends over 14 amino acids. The CDR3 loop is CASSEGRANQPQHF. CDR3 nucleotides: TGTGCCAGCAGTGAGGGCAGGGCCAATCAGCCCCAGCATTTT.

The rearrangement links TRBV28 to TRBJ2-5; 10 bases agree with TRBD2. V shed 4 bases and J 0 bases; nucleotides not matched to a gene: 8. Germline lookup yields CDR1 MDHEN and CDR2 SYDVKM. CDR3 length equals 17 residues. In nucleotides, the CDR3 is TGTGCCAGCAGTTCCCATCGGACTAGCGGACACCAAGAGACCCAGTACTTC. Residues: CASSSHRTSGHQETQYF.

The V call is TRBV7-8, the J call TRBJ1-5; no clear D gene. The CDR3 is 18 residues long. Deletions cut 1 base from V and 3 bases from J, with 19 bases between. From germline, CDR1 is SGHVS and CDR2 FQNEAQ. CDR3: CASSLEYPIASNNQPQHF. CDR3 coding DNA: TGTGCCAGCAGCTTAGAATATCCCATAGCATCCAACAATCAGCCCCAGCATTTT.

The rearrangement uses TRBV28 and TRBJ1-2; D perhaps matches TRBD1 (6 bases). V was shortened by 8 bases and J by 2 bases, with 21 bases between the two germline ends. CDR1 and CDR2 (germline): MDHEN, SYDVKM. The CDR3 length is 16 residues. The DNA of the CDR3 is TGTGCCAGCTCCTACCCCCGGGGGGGGCTAAACTATGGCTACACCTTC. This codes for CASSYPRGGLNYGYTF.

The rearrangement links TRBV4-2 to TRBJ2-3, with 7 bases fitting TRBD1. J gave up 6 bases and V 4 bases, and 16 bases lay outside the gene matches. The germline V gene has CDR1 LGHNA and CDR2 YNFKEQ. This CDR3 has 17 residues. CDR3 coding DNA: TGTGCCAGCAGCCGCCTAGCACAGGGGTTTACATCCGATACGCAGTATTTT. Its protein product is CASSRLAQGFTSDTQYF.

J is TRBJ2-7 and V is TRBV5-6, with 8 nucleotides matching TRBD2. Unmatched junction bases numbered 8, after V lost 4 bases and J lost 5 bases. From germline, CDR1 is SGHDT and CDR2 YYEEEE. The CDR3 totals 14 residues. CDR3 DNA: TGTGCCAGCAGCCTTAGCGGGGTGCTAGACGAGCAGTACTTC. It is translated as CASSLSGVLDEQYF. The variable domain in full, with the rest retrieved from reference TRBV5-6 and TRBJ2-7, is DAGVTQSPTHLIKTRGQQVTLRCSPKSGHDTVSWYQQALGQGPQFIFQYYEEEERQRGNFPDRFSGHQFPNYSSELNVNALLLGDSALYLCASSLSGVLDEQYFGPGTRLTVT.

J is TRBJ2-6 and V is TRBV6-4, with 12 bases that match TRBD1. The germline gives CDR1 MRHNA, CDR2 SNTAGT. This CDR3 is 18 amino acids long. V gave up 5 bases and J gave up 4 bases; unmatched junction bases: 9. DNA for the CDR3: TGTGCCAGCAGTTACGGGACAGGGGGCTTCGGCGGGGCCAACGTCCTGACTTTC. It encodes CASSYGTGGFGGANVLTF.

The chain links TRBV5-1 to TRBJ2-1, with 9 bases aligning to TRBD2. The CDR3 consists of 14 residues. V shed 3 bases, J shed 9 bases, and the junction held 7 bases outside the gene matches. The V gene's germline CDR1 is SGHRS and CDR2 YFSETQ. CDR3 region: CASSSSGGRSEQFF. The CDR3 nucleotides read TGCGCCAGCAGCTCAAGCGGGGGGCGGAGTGAGCAGTTCTTC. Full variable domain (outside the CDR3, taken from reference TRBV5-1 and TRBJ2-1): KAGVTQTPRYLIKTRGQQVTLSCSPISGHRSVSWYQQTPGQGLQFLFEYFSETQRNKGNFPGRFSGRQFSNSRSEMNVSTLELGDSALYLCASSSSGGRSEQFFGPGTRLTVL.

The chain links TRBV28 to TRBJ2-7, with a possible D match to TRBD1 (6 bases). The CDR3 extends over 13 amino acids. CDR1 MDHEN and CDR2 SYDVKM come from the germline V gene. V lost 11 bases to trimming and J lost 1 base, with 15 bases between them. The CDR3 loop reads CAHGTPASYEQYF. For the CDR3, the DNA is TGTGCCCACGGGACACCCGCGTCCTACGAGCAGTACTTC.

The V and J genes are TRBV5-8 and TRBJ1-5; D perhaps matches TRBD1 (6 bases). Per the germline V gene, CDR1 is SGHTS and CDR2 is YDEGEE. The CDR3 sequence is 15 residues long. Trimming took off 7 bases at V and 2 bases at J, with 16 bases between the two ends. The CDR3: CASSSGGWGNQPQHF. In DNA, the CDR3 is TGTGCCAGCTCTTCGGGGGGCTGGGGCAATCAGCCCCAGCATTTT.

The rearrangement links TRBV28 to TRBJ2-1, with D maybe TRBD1 (6 bases). Germline V CDR1 and CDR2: MDHEN, SYDVKM. The CDR3 runs to 17 residues. V lost 6 bases and J 0 bases, leaving 18 bases between the germline ends. In DNA, the CDR3 is TGTGCCAGCAGCTCGGACCGGGACACCAGCTCCTACAATGAGCAGTTCTTC. Translated: CASSSDRDTSSYNEQFF.

The chain employs TRBV16 and TRBJ2-5; D gene unclear. This CDR3 spans 14 amino acids. CDR1 and CDR2 (germline): KGHSY, FQNENV. V dropped 2 bases and J dropped 2 bases, with 9 bases sitting between them. In nucleotides, the CDR3 is TGTGCCAGCAGCCAAGTCTTGCGGCAAGAGACCCAGTACTTC. This sequence encodes CASSQVLRQETQYF.

The CDR3 sequence is CASRPGSGEQYF. The CDR3 DNA reads TGTGCCAGCAGGCCAGGGTCGGGCGAGCAGTACTTC. V usage is TRBV6-5 and J usage is TRBJ2-7; perhaps TRBD1 as D (5 bases). Germline lookup yields CDR1 MNHEY and CDR2 SVGAGI. This CDR3 region has 12 residues. V was clipped by 6 bases and J by 6 bases, with 12 bases between them.

This chain connects TRBV10-3 to TRBJ1-5, with TRBD1 as a possible D gene (6 bases). Trimming removed 3 bases at V and 6 bases at J, with 12 bases between. The germline V gene encodes CDR1 ENHRY and CDR2 SYGVKD. The CDR3 has 14 amino acids. The CDR3 DNA reads TGTGCCATCAGTGACGCAGGGGAAGGTCAGCCCCAGCATTTT. This codes for CAISDAGEGQPQHF.

The gene calls are TRBV6-4 and TRBJ2-1; 10 bases agree with TRBD2. Germline V gene data show CDR1 as MRHNA and CDR2 as SNTAGT. V dropped 5 bases and J dropped 6; count of bases not matched to a gene: 4. The CDR3 is made up of 14 amino acids. CDR3 residues: CASSSEREGNEQFF. Written as DNA, the CDR3 is TGTGCCAGCAGTTCCGAGCGGGAGGGCAATGAGCAGTTCTTC.

The V call is TRBV27, the J call TRBJ2-3; weak D call: TRBD2 (6 bases). The V end was cut by 5 bases, the J end by 3 bases, with 9 bases between. The CDR3 totals 13 residues. Looked up from germline, CDR1 is MNHEY and CDR2 is SMNVEV (reference sequence). The CDR3 spells CASSILATDTQYF. The DNA for the CDR3 is TGTGCCAGCAGTATCCTAGCGACAGATACGCAGTATTTT.

The rearrangement uses TRBV7-6 and TRBJ2-7; a possible D gene is TRBD1 (5 bases). Trimming stripped 0 bases from V and 1 base from J, with 7 bases between. The CDR3 loop spans 14 amino acids. CDR1 and CDR2 (germline): SGHVS, FNYEAQ. CDR3 in amino acids: CASSLAGRSYEQYF. The CDR3 region has the DNA TGTGCCAGCAGCTTAGCGGGGCGTTCCTACGAGCAGTACTTC.

Here the CDR3 DNA reads TGTGCCAGTAGTATAGATCAGGGGCGGACCGTGGAGCAGTTCTTC. Its protein is CASSIDQGRTVEQFF. The chain links TRBV19 to TRBJ2-1; tentatively, D is TRBD1 (6 bases). Germline V lookup: CDR1 LNHDA, CDR2 SQIVND (reference sequence). V dropped 0 bases and J dropped 10 bases, with 16 bases sitting between them. The CDR3 runs to 15 residues.

The CDR3 protein is CASTGTGYSNQPQHF. The CDR3 DNA reads as TGTGCCAGTACCGGGACAGGGTATAGCAATCAGCCCCAGCATTTT. The rearrangement uses TRBV19 and TRBJ1-5; 9 bases are shared with TRBD1. Trimming removed 7 bases from V and 0 bases from J; junction bases left unmatched: 4. The CDR3 loop spans 15 amino acids. In germline, CDR1 is LNHDA, CDR2 SQIVND (reference sequence).

The V and J genes are TRBV9 and TRBJ2-1; TRBD2 matches at 11 bases. V was clipped by 1 base and J by 8 bases; unmatched bases: 5. In germline, CDR1 is SGDLS, CDR2 YYNGEE. The CDR3 has 15 amino acids. CDR3: CASSVTSGGNYEQFF. CDR3 DNA sequence: TGTGCCAGCAGCGTAACTAGCGGGGGTAACTATGAGCAGTTCTTC. The full variable domain, with the rest looked up from reference TRBV9 and TRBJ2-1, is DSGVTQTPKHLITATGQRVTLRCSPRSGDLSVYWYQQSLDQGLQFLIQYYNGEERAKGNILERFSAQQFPDLHSELNLSSLELGDSALYFCASSVTSGGNYEQFFGPGTRLTVL.

V and J are TRBV19 and TRBJ1-3, with 8 bases aligning to TRBD1. V gave up 3 bases and J gave up 2 bases; unmatched junction bases: 3. Germline-derived CDR1 and CDR2 are LNHDA and SQIVND (reference sequence). This CDR3 is 15 amino acids long. The CDR3 loop is CASSIRTGPGNTIYF. CDR3 DNA: TGTGCCAGTAGTATCCGGACAGGGCCTGGAAACACCATATATTTT.

Details on this clone: The sample holds other DNA sequences that translate to the same CDR3. This chain links TRBV30 with TRBJ2-3; D is unclear. V lost 2 bases and J 6 bases, leaving 6 bases between the germline ends. Germline V gene lookup returns CDR1 GTSNPN and CDR2 SVGIG (reference sequence). This CDR3 region has 11 residues. DNA for the CDR3: TGTGCCTGGAGTTCGGAGGATACGCAGTATTTT. Encoded protein: CAWSSEDTQYF. Together with reference TRBV30 and TRBJ2-3, the CDR3 gives the full variable domain: SQTIHQWPATLVQPVGSPLSLECTVEGTSNPNLYWYRQAAGRGLQLLFYSVGIGQISSEVPQNLSASRPQDRQFILSSKKLLLSDSGFYLCAWSSEDTQYFGPGTRLTVL.

This chain links TRBV4-2 with TRBJ2-2, with D uncertain. The CDR3 sequence is 17 residues long. CDR1 LGHNA and CDR2 YNFKEQ come from the germline V gene. The germline V and J ends were trimmed by 1 base and 2 bases, with 14 bases remaining between them. CDR3 nucleotide sequence: TGTGCCAGCAGCCAAGTGCAGGTATACCTTAACACCGGGGAGCTGTTTTTT. Residues: CASSQVQVYLNTGELFF.

The chain combines TRBV30 with TRBJ2-7; D is unclear. Germline values: CDR1 GTSNPN, CDR2 SVGIG (reference sequence). CDR3 size: 10 residues. V lost 8 bases and J 7 bases, leaving 12 bases between the germline ends. CDR3 bases: TGTGCCCCCCGAGCCAAGGAGCAGTACTTC. Translating gives CAPRAKEQYF.

A remark on this clone: Other nucleotide sequences in the sample specify the same CDR3. V gene TRBV28 combines with J gene TRBJ1-2; the match to TRBD1 covers 7 bases. The trim removed 5 bases at V and 4 bases at J, leaving 4 bases unmatched. The V gene's germline CDR1 is MDHEN and CDR2 SYDVKM. The CDR3 sequence is 13 residues long. The CDR3 DNA sequence: TGTGCCAGCAGTCCGGGACAGATCTATGGCTACACCTTC. Its protein product is CASSPGQIYGYTF.